One sample yielded the 13 T cell receptor beta chains listed below, sequenced in a study of CD8+ T cells in alopecia areata. Indicated treatment: oral pan-JAK inhibitor, 5-10 mg twice daily. Extraction of RNA preceded its reverse transcription into cDNA, which served as the sequencing template. Profiled with immunoSEQ multiplex PCR; TCRdb holds only in-frame clones, not every one. The data contain 150,000 to 200,000 clones, 40% to 65% of them singletons. The sequences come from CD8+ T cells sorted from blood, collected at roughly week 53, from a patient treated with tofacitinib. The receptors shown here come from a human donor with alopecia areata.

The chain joins TRBV30 to TRBJ1-1; the D is unclear. The CDR3 contains 11 residues. Deletions cut 1 base from V and 6 bases from J, with 6 bases between. Per the germline V gene, CDR1 is GTSNPN and CDR2 is SVGIG (reference sequence). This chain's CDR3 is CAWSGGPEAFF. The DNA for the CDR3 is TGTGCCTGGAGTGGAGGGCCTGAAGCTTTCTTT. Combining the CDR3 with reference TRBV30 and TRBJ1-1 gives the whole variable domain SQTIHQWPATLVQPVGSPLSLECTVEGTSNPNLYWYRQAAGRGLQLLFYSVGIGQISSEVPQNLSASRPQDRQFILSSKKLLLSDSGFYLCAWSGGPEAFFGQGTRLTVV.

The rearrangement links TRBV9 to TRBJ1-4; no firm D call. CDR3 length: 14 residues. From germline, CDR1 is SGDLS and CDR2 YYNGEE. V lost 4 bases, J lost 1 base, and 8 bases lay in between. CDR3 in DNA: TGTGCCAGCAGCCCAGGAAGAACTAATGAAAAACTGTTTTTT. Protein sequence: CASSPGRTNEKLFF.

This clone occurred a few times. The chain carries TRBV7-8 and TRBJ2-5; tentative D call: TRBD2 (5 bases). Trimming took off 2 bases at V and 5 bases at J, with 15 bases between the two ends. Germline lookup yields CDR1 SGHVS and CDR2 FQNEAQ. The CDR3 is 15 amino acids. The CDR3 nucleotides are TGTGCCAGCAGCTTAAGTCGGCCTCGAGGGGAGACCCAGTACTTC. It encodes CASSLSRPRGETQYF.

The chain has TRBV4-3 and TRBJ2-1; possibly TRBD1 for D (6 bases). V was shortened by 0 bases and J by 2 bases, with 8 bases between the two germline ends. Germline V gene lookup returns CDR1 LGHNA and CDR2 YSLEER. The CDR3 length is 15 residues. CDR3 in DNA: TGCGCCAGCAGCCAAGAGACAGGTGCCTACAATGAGCAGTTCTTC. Translating gives CASSQETGAYNEQFF.

This clone has more than one count but fewer than ten. The V and J genes are TRBV12-5 and TRBJ2-7; maybe TRBD1 (5 bases). Trimming pared 7 bases from V and 5 bases from J, leaving 12 bases between. CDR3 length equals 12 residues. Germline-derived CDR1 and CDR2 are LGHNT and FRNRAP. The CDR3 sequence is CASAEGAHEQYF. Here the CDR3 DNA reads TGTGCTAGTGCGGAAGGGGCACACGAGCAGTACTTC.

This chain uses TRBV27 with TRBJ2-7, with D perhaps being TRBD1 or TRBD2 (5 bases each). Germline V CDR1 and CDR2: MNHEY, SMNVEV (reference sequence). CDR3 length equals 17 residues. V gave up 2 bases and J gave up 3 bases, with 20 bases separating them. CDR3 nucleotide sequence: TGTGCCAGCAGTTTAACCCCCCGGGACGTCTCTTTCTACGAGCAGTACTTC. As protein: CASSLTPRDVSFYEQYF.

V gene TRBV5-4 combines with J gene TRBJ1-4, with 9 bases fitting TRBD1. Unmatched junction bases numbered 8, after V lost 4 bases and J lost 7 bases. The CDR3 is made up of 15 amino acids. The V gene's germline CDR1 is SGHNT and CDR2 YYREEE (reference sequence). The CDR3 reads CASSMNRGRAEKLFF. CDR3 bases: TGTGCCAGCAGCATGAACAGGGGGCGGGCTGAAAAACTGTTTTTT.

This clone showed up just a few times. This chain uses TRBV27 with TRBJ2-5; D might be TRBD2 (6 bases). This CDR3 has 14 amino acids. CDR1 and CDR2 from the germline V gene are MNHEY and SMNVEV (reference sequence). The V end lost 5 bases, the J end lost 5 bases, and 15 bases lay between the germline ends. This CDR3 is CASSLRGAVETQYF. In DNA form, the CDR3 reads TGTGCCAGCAGTCTCCGCGGGGCGGTGGAGACCCAGTACTTC.

The chain employs TRBV6-5 and TRBJ1-1; D remains ambiguous. CDR1 and CDR2 from the germline V gene are MNHEY and SVGAGI. CDR3 length equals 13 residues. The V and J ends lost 10 bases and 4 bases respectively, with 16 bases between them. The CDR3 coding sequence is TGTGCCACCCAACCGGCCAAGGCCACTGAAGCTTTCTTT. Its translation: CATQPAKATEAFF.

This rearrangement joins TRBV5-6 to TRBJ2-7, with D perhaps matching TRBD1 or TRBD2 (5 bases each). The CDR3 runs to 13 residues. Trimming pared 4 bases from V and 4 bases from J, leaving 12 bases between. Germline CDR1 and CDR2: SGHDT and YYEEEE. CDR3 in DNA: TGTGCCAGCAGCGGAGCCGGGGCGTACGAGCAGTACTTC. Protein: CASSGAGAYEQYF.

The chain employs TRBV2 and TRBJ2-5, with D unclear. This CDR3 is 16 amino acids long. Germline assignment: CDR1 SNHLY and CDR2 FYNNEI. Trimming shortened V by 0 bases and J by 5 bases, and 16 bases separated the two germline ends. CDR3: CASSEALTVRAETQYF. The DNA of the CDR3 is TGTGCCAGCAGTGAAGCTCTAACCGTTCGGGCTGAGACCCAGTACTTC.

The genes are TRBV12-5 and TRBJ2-7; 7 bases map to TRBD1. After removal of 0 bases from V and 2 bases from J, the junction contained 7 bases not matched to a gene. Germline CDR1 LGHNT, CDR2 FRNRAP. This CDR3 spans 16 amino acids. CDR3 protein: CASGLVQGTYTYEQYF. The CDR3 DNA reads TGTGCTAGTGGTTTGGTACAGGGGACCTACACCTACGAGCAGTACTTC.

V is TRBV11-2 and J is TRBJ1-6; D ambiguous. V shed 4 bases and J shed 8 bases, with 15 bases lying between them. The CDR3 runs to 15 residues. Germline V CDR1 and CDR2: SGHAT, FQNNGV. The chain's CDR3 is CASSYRLLGDSPLHF. CDR3 sequence (DNA): TGTGCCAGCAGCTACCGACTGCTTGGAGATTCACCCCTCCACTTT. The full variable domain, its missing parts supplied by reference TRBV11-2 and TRBJ1-6, is EAGVAQSPRYKIIEKRQSVAFWCNPISGHATLYWYQQILGQGPKLLIQFQNNGVVDDSQLPKDRFSAERLKGVDSTLKIQPAKLEDSAVYLCASSYRLLGDSPLHFGNGTRLTVT.